Presented here are 28 T cell receptor beta chains from one specimen sequenced in a study of molecular identifiers for immune sequencing clone quantification. Each CDR3 protein is one row after TCRdb ran MiXCR on the PCR reads. The sample carries tens of thousands of distinct CDR3 sequences, 15% to 20% recorded once. The sample comprised naive CD8+ T cells from blood, with Jurkat cell RNA spiked in. Specified subset: FACS-sorted CD8+CD4-CCR7+CD45RA+ naive T cells. The origin of the receptors is a human donor in good health. Some libraries in this study had Jurkat cell RNA spiked in.

Comment on this clonotype: At one boundary the junction diverges from the germline segment, which might be a read error. The chain uses TRBV29-1 and TRBJ2-2; D tentatively fits TRBD1 or TRBD2 (5 bases each). Germline CDR1 SQVTM, CDR2 ANQGSEA. CDR3 length equals 14 residues. The CDR3 DNA reads TGCAGCGTTGTCCAGGGTTATGGCACCGGGGAGCTGCTTTTT. Its translation is CSVVQGYGTGELLF.

This clonotype was picked up many times. The chain has TRBV9 and TRBJ1-4; no clear D gene. Germline-derived CDR1 and CDR2 are SGDLS and YYNGEE. The CDR3 is 15 residues long. Trimming took 0 bases from V and 0 from J, leaving 6 bases between them. The CDR3 loop is CASSVGFATNEKLFF. CDR3 bases: TGTGCCAGCAGCGTAGGGTTTGCAACTAATGAAAAACTGTTTTTT.

The table lists this clonotype with many counts. The V gene is TRBV27, the J gene TRBJ2-3, with D uncertain. This CDR3 has 11 residues. Germline-derived CDR1 and CDR2 are MNHEY and SMNVEV (reference sequence). Trimming removed 8 bases at V and 8 bases at J, with 11 bases between. Here the CDR3 reads CASLVGGTQYF. CDR3 coding DNA: TGTGCCAGCCTAGTAGGTGGTACGCAGTATTTT.

Points on this clonotype: This likely comes from a read error, as the CDR3 has no conserved phenylalanine or tryptophan at its end. CDR3 sequence reads: CAGSDYGSSGQYL. CDR3 sequence (DNA): TGTGCCGGCAGTGATTACGGGTCCTCTGGGCAGTACCTC. J is TRBJ2-7 and V is TRBV25-1; no clear D gene. In germline, CDR1 is MGHDK, CDR2 SYGVNS. This CDR3 has 13 amino acids.

This clonotype was observed at least ten times. CDR3 DNA: TGTGCCAGCAGTTTGGGTCAGCCAAATCAGCCCCAGCATTTT. This encodes CASSLGQPNQPQHF. The chain joins TRBV27 to TRBJ1-5; D is uncertain. The V end was cut by 3 bases, the J end by 4 bases, with 10 bases between. The CDR3 contains 14 residues. Germline lookup yields CDR1 MNHEY and CDR2 SMNVEV (reference sequence).

V and J are TRBV24-1 and TRBJ2-1; no definite D call. The CDR3 is made up of 10 amino acids. The germline V and J ends were trimmed by 6 bases and 5 bases, with 1 base remaining between them. Per the germline V gene, CDR1 is KGHDR and CDR2 is SFDVKD. This CDR3 is CATSNNEQFF. CDR3 bases: TGTGCCACCAGTAACAATGAGCAGTTCTTC.

This clonotype was counted ten times or more. This rearrangement joins TRBV7-6 to TRBJ2-7, with D possibly being TRBD1 (6 bases). This CDR3 has 14 residues. With 5 bases removed from V and 2 bases from J, the gap between germline ends came to 13 bases. Germline V gene sequence: CDR1 SGHVS, CDR2 FNYEAQ. The CDR3 sequence: CASSHPGQAYEQYF. The CDR3 DNA reads TGTGCCAGCAGCCACCCGGGACAAGCCTACGAGCAGTACTTC.

This clonotype has a count of ten or more. This chain links TRBV12-3 or TRBV12-4 with TRBJ2-3; TRBD2 matches at 7 bases. This CDR3 comprises 14 residues. V dropped 2 bases and J dropped 3; count of bases not matched to a gene: 2. In DNA, the CDR3 is TGTGCCAGCAGTTTACTAGCGGAAACAGATACGCAGTATTTT. This encodes CASSLLAETDTQYF.

A note on this clonotype: A much larger clone differs from this one at a single base, so this may be a read error. The genes are TRBV30 and TRBJ2-1; D remains unclear. The CDR3 is 15 residues long. In germline, CDR1 is GTSNPN, CDR2 SVGIG (reference sequence). CDR3 nucleotides: TGTGCCTGGAGTGTAGGGCTCGGCTCCTACAATGGGCAGTTCTTC. This codes for CAWSVGLGSYNGQFF.

This clonotype appeared many times. The gene calls are TRBV7-9 and TRBJ2-5; TRBD2 matches 7 bases. The CDR3 is made up of 12 amino acids. CDR1 and CDR2 (germline): SEHNR, FQNEAQ (reference sequence). V lost 2 bases to trimming and J lost 9 bases; unmatched junction nucleotides: 3. Here the CDR3 reads CASSLPGRAQYF. The CDR3 nucleotides are TGTGCCAGCAGCTTACCGGGGAGGGCCCAGTACTTC.

This clonotype was detected a few times. It is likely a read error, because the conserved phenylalanine at the end of the CDR3 is missing. The V and J genes are TRBV6-2 or TRBV6-3 and TRBJ2-7, with TRBD1 matching over 7 bases. Germline assignment: CDR1 MNHEY and CDR2 SVGEGT. Trimming took 6 bases from V and 3 from J; bases not matched to a gene: 5. This CDR3 contains 13 residues. CDR3 DNA sequence: TGTGCCAGCAGCCCCGGGACAGTCTACGAGCAGTACCTC. Protein: CASSPGTVYEQYL.

The table lists this clonotype with many counts. The gene calls are TRBV2 and TRBJ2-3; weak D call: TRBD2 (6 bases). V lost 8 bases, J lost 2 bases, and 23 bases lay in between. The germline CDR1 and CDR2 sequences are SNHLY and FYNNEI. The CDR3 has 17 residues. The CDR3 spells CASADPGAGPLTDTQYF. CDR3 coding DNA: TGTGCCAGCGCCGACCCTGGGGCGGGGCCGCTCACAGATACGCAGTATTTT.

This clonotype has ten or more counts. The chain is built from TRBV4-1 and TRBJ2-3; 10 bases are a match to TRBD2. The germline gives CDR1 MGHRA, CDR2 YSYEKL. This CDR3 is built from 18 residues. The junction had 10 bases not matched to a gene; V was cut back by 4 bases and J by 0 bases. For the CDR3, the DNA is TGCGCCAGCAGCCCGCGGACTAGCGGTCTTGCTAGCACAGATACGCAGTATTTT. The encoded protein is CASSPRTSGLASTDTQYF.

The chain employs TRBV4-2 and TRBJ2-1, with 8 bases aligning to TRBD2. The J segment lost 7 bases and the V segment lost 4 bases, leaving 6 bases of the junction unmatched. This CDR3 is 14 amino acids long. The V gene's germline CDR1 is LGHNA and CDR2 YNFKEQ. The CDR3 here is CASSPERETNEQFF. In DNA form, the CDR3 reads TGTGCCAGCAGCCCGGAGCGGGAGACGAATGAGCAGTTCTTC.

There are many counts of this clonotype. The CDR3 nucleotides are TGTGCCAGCAGCCAAGATTTGTCAATCCTCCAGTACTTC. Translated, it gives CASSQDLSILQYF. The chain combines TRBV3-1 with TRBJ2-5; D remains ambiguous. Trimming took 0 bases from V and 10 from J, leaving 12 bases between them. Germline V CDR1 and CDR2: LGHDT, YNNKEL (reference sequence). The length of the CDR3 is 13 residues.

A word on this clonotype: A much larger clone lies one base from this, so it may be a read error. The chain has TRBV27 and TRBJ2-1; D may be TRBD1 (6 bases). Germline CDR1 reads MNHEY; CDR2 reads SMNVEV (reference sequence). The CDR3 is made up of 13 amino acids. CDR3 in amino acids: CAGSLSDSNEQFF. The DNA of the CDR3 is TGTGCCGGCAGTTTATCGGACAGCAATGAGCAGTTCTTC.

The genes are TRBV4-3 and TRBJ2-3; TRBD1 aligns across 8 bases. The CDR3 contains 15 residues. V gave up 1 base and J gave up 2 bases; unmatched junction bases: 2. Germline V lookup: CDR1 LGHNA, CDR2 YSLEER. The CDR3 reads CASSQGDRITDTQYF. The CDR3 DNA is TGCGCCAGCAGCCAAGGGGACAGGATCACAGATACGCAGTATTTT.

This clonotype was seen repeatedly, ten times or more. The chain employs TRBV12-3 or TRBV12-4 and TRBJ1-3, with D possibly matching TRBD1 (5 bases). Trimming pared 6 bases from V and 0 bases from J, leaving 15 bases between. This CDR3 comprises 16 residues. CDR3 in amino acids: CASRALVGASGNTIYF. The CDR3 DNA reads TGTGCCAGCAGGGCCCTCGTCGGGGCCTCTGGAAACACCATATATTTT.

On this clonotype: A single base separates this from a much larger clone, so it may be a read error. The chain joins TRBV20-1 to TRBJ1-1; 7 positions agree with TRBD1. The germline CDR1 and CDR2 sequences are DFQATT and SNEGSKA (reference sequence). The CDR3 has 11 residues. The CDR3 DNA sequence: TGCAGTACAGGGGAGAGCACTGAAGCTTCCTTT. Translated, it gives CSTGESTEASF.

This clonotype has a count of ten or more. This chain uses TRBV19 with TRBJ1-1; D remains unclear. Between the trimmed V and J ends, which lost 6 bases and 0 bases, there was a span of 8 bases. The CDR3 has 13 amino acids. The germline V gene has CDR1 LNHDA and CDR2 SQIVND (reference sequence). In DNA form, the CDR3 reads TGTGCCAGTAGAGACGGAATGAACACTGAAGCTTTCTTT. It yields the protein CASRDGMNTEAFF.

The genes are TRBV29-1 and TRBJ2-1, with D perhaps matching TRBD1 (6 bases). Germline CDR1 reads SQVTM; CDR2 reads ANQGSEA. The V end was cut by 4 bases, the J end by 4 bases, with 35 bases between. This CDR3 contains 21 residues. CDR3 in amino acids: CSVVVGLGAGATALYYNEQFF. CDR3 DNA: TGCAGCGTTGTGGTCGGGCTCGGGGCAGGGGCCACGGCCTTATATTACAATGAGCAGTTCTTC.

This sequence joins TRBV19 and TRBJ2-2, with 9 bases fitting TRBD1. Germline loops: CDR1 LNHDA, CDR2 SQIVND (reference sequence). Trimming at V came to 1 base and at J to 6 bases, leaving 3 bases not matched to a gene. This CDR3 spans 15 amino acids. The CDR3 nucleotides read TGTGCCAGTAGTATAGGACAGGGGGTCGCCGGGGAGCTGTTTTTT. Amino acid sequence: CASSIGQGVAGELFF. The whole variable domain, remainder taken from reference TRBV19 and TRBJ2-2, is DGGITQSPKYLFRKEGQNVTLSCEQNLNHDAMYWYRQDPGQGLRLIYYSQIVNDFQKGDIAEGYSVSREKKESFPLTVTSAQKNPTAFYLCASSIGQGVAGELFFGEGSRLTVL.

This clonotype came up many times. This chain uses TRBV12-3 or TRBV12-4 with TRBJ2-2; no clear D. V was clipped by 5 bases and J by 2 bases, with 15 bases between them. CDR3 length equals 16 residues. The chain's CDR3 is CASSTLWTVNTGELFF. CDR3 DNA sequence: TGTGCCAGCAGTACCCTATGGACGGTCAACACCGGGGAGCTGTTTTTT.

There are many counts of this clonotype. The V call is TRBV4-3, the J call TRBJ2-7; the match to TRBD1 covers 12 bases. The germline V gene encodes CDR1 LGHNA and CDR2 YSLEER. Germline trimming cut 3 bases from V and 5 bases from J; bases unmatched to any gene: 5. The CDR3 extends over 15 amino acids. DNA of the CDR3: TGCGCCAGCAGCCACTGGGACAGGGGGCGTAACGAGCAGTACTTC. It specifies CASSHWDRGRNEQYF.

This clonotype showed up many times. The genes are TRBV7-8 and TRBJ2-7, with 9 nucleotides matching TRBD2. Per the germline V gene, CDR1 is SGHVS and CDR2 is FQNEAQ. There are 15 residues in the CDR3. The V and J ends lost 1 base and 1 base, in that order; junction bases with no gene match: 2. The CDR3 loop is CASSLVAGVSYEQYF. DNA of the CDR3: TGTGCCAGCAGCTTAGTAGCGGGGGTGTCCTACGAGCAGTACTTC.

This clonotype was seen ten or more times. This sequence joins TRBV19 and TRBJ2-3; no reliable D call. The germline CDR1 and CDR2 sequences are LNHDA and SQIVND (reference sequence). The CDR3 runs 12 residues. V gave up 8 bases and J gave up 1 base, with 7 bases separating them. The CDR3 protein is CASWAGTDTQYF. CDR3 nucleotide sequence: TGTGCCAGTTGGGCGGGCACAGATACGCAGTATTTT.

Of note for this clonotype: The junction differs from germline at one of its ends, possibly a read error. This chain connects TRBV5-6 to TRBJ2-6, with a weak D call TRBD1 (5 bases). The CDR3 has 15 residues. The V gene's germline CDR1 is SGHDT and CDR2 YYEEEE. Written as DNA, the CDR3 is TGTGCCAGCAGCCCGGAGAGCTCTGGGGCCAACGTCCTGTCTTTC. Its protein product is CASSPESSGANVLSF.

This clonotype was recorded many times. The rearrangement uses TRBV13 and TRBJ2-2; no clear D. CDR1 and CDR2 (germline): PRHDT, FYEKMQ (reference sequence). This CDR3 region has 12 residues. V was shortened by 7 bases and J by 3 bases, with 6 bases between the two germline ends. CDR3 sequence: CASTYDTGELFF. CDR3 sequence (DNA): TGTGCCAGCACTTACGACACCGGGGAGCTGTTTTTT.